The 30 T cell receptor beta chains reported below all come from one sample, sequenced in a study of CD8 T cells in Susac syndrome. Reverse transcription of roughly 0.45 to 1 ug RNA used random hexamers. TCRdb independently ran MiXCR on the immunoSEQ multiplex PCR reads; one entry per CDR3 protein. The repertoire has about 130,000 distinct CDR3 sequences, around 94% of them found once; the top ten carry 0.21%. The material sequenced was CD8+ T cells from PBMCs. These receptors all come from a human donor with Susac syndrome.

This clonotype was seen once. The chain has TRBV6-5 and TRBJ2-7; 8 bases match TRBD1. Germline V gene sequence: CDR1 MNHEY, CDR2 SVGAGI. This CDR3 has 13 residues. With 5 bases clipped from V and 3 bases from J, the junction kept 3 bases outside the gene matches. The CDR3 region is CASSQGAHYEQYF. CDR3 DNA: TGTGCCAGCAGTCAGGGGGCCCACTACGAGCAGTACTTC.

V and J are TRBV12-3 or TRBV12-4 and TRBJ2-1, with D maybe TRBD1 (6 bases). This CDR3 region has 17 residues. Deletions cut 6 bases from V and 7 bases from J, with 25 bases between. CDR3 nucleotides: TGTGCCAGCAGGTCTCCGCTCACAGGGTCCCGGGGTAATGAGCAGTTCTTC. This gives the protein CASRSPLTGSRGNEQFF.

The chain recombines TRBV6-1 with TRBJ2-1; D remains ambiguous. This CDR3 contains 13 residues. Trimming shortened V by 5 bases and J by 3 bases, and 8 bases separated the two germline ends. Germline CDR1 reads MNHNS; CDR2 reads SASEGT. The CDR3 DNA reads as TGTGCCAGCAGTAAAGACGACTACAATGAGCAGTTCTTC. It is translated as CASSKDDYNEQFF.

The chain is built from TRBV20-1 and TRBJ1-1; D ambiguous. The CDR3 loop spans 13 amino acids. V shed 0 bases and J shed 3 bases, with 8 bases lying between them. In germline, CDR1 is DFQATT, CDR2 SNEGSKA (reference sequence). CDR3 protein: CSARDMEDTEAFF. The CDR3, as DNA: TGCAGTGCTAGAGATATGGAGGACACTGAAGCTTTCTTT.

The V call is TRBV19, the J call TRBJ1-5; TRBD1 is a possible D gene (5 bases). The germline V gene has CDR1 LNHDA and CDR2 SQIVND (reference sequence). Trimming removed 1 base from V and 4 bases from J, with 11 bases in between. The CDR3 sequence is 15 residues long. As DNA, the CDR3 is TGTGCCAGTAGTATAGGGGTGGCAGGGAATCAGCCCCAGCATTTT. Encoded protein: CASSIGVAGNQPQHF.

The chain carries TRBV10-3 and TRBJ2-2, with TRBD2 as a possible D gene (6 bases). CDR3 length equals 14 residues. V was shortened by 6 bases and J by 4 bases, with 12 bases between the two germline ends. Germline CDR1 ENHRY, CDR2 SYGVKD. DNA for the CDR3: TGTGCCATCAGGCGGGGACCGTTCACCGGGGAGCTGTTTTTT. It is translated as CAIRRGPFTGELFF.

The chain carries TRBV29-1 and TRBJ2-3; 8 bases are a match to TRBD2. J gave up 1 base and V 3 bases, and 6 bases lay outside the gene matches. Germline CDR1 SQVTM, CDR2 ANQGSEA. The CDR3 covers 15 residues. Here the CDR3 reads CSVDAAGGGTDTQYF. In nucleotides, the CDR3 is TGCAGCGTTGACGCCGCGGGAGGTGGCACAGATACGCAGTATTTT.

CDR3 DNA: TGTGCCCGAAGACAGGGTGAATACTATGGCTACACCTTC. Its translation: CARRQGEYYGYTF. The V and J genes are TRBV30 and TRBJ1-2; the match to TRBD1 covers 7 bases. V gave up 8 bases and J gave up 3 bases; unmatched junction bases: 9. CDR3 size: 13 residues. The V gene's germline CDR1 is GTSNPN and CDR2 SVGIG (reference sequence).

The DNA of the CDR3 is TGTGCCAGCAGCTTTACAGGGGGCCTTGAGCAGTTCTTC. Translation: CASSFTGGLEQFF. V usage is TRBV7-3 and J usage is TRBJ2-1; TRBD1 agrees at 9 bases. The length of the CDR3 is 13 residues. V lost 3 bases to trimming and J lost 9 bases; unmatched junction nucleotides: 3. The germline V gene has CDR1 SGHTA and CDR2 FQGTGA.

The chain combines TRBV7-9 with TRBJ2-5, with D uncertain. The CDR3 length is 12 residues. V lost 1 base, J lost 5 bases, and 5 bases lay in between. Germline assignment: CDR1 SEHNR and CDR2 FQNEAQ (reference sequence). The CDR3 DNA reads TGTGCCAGCAGCTTAGTGTGGGAGACCCAGTACTTC. This encodes CASSLVWETQYF.

This chain uses TRBV9 with TRBJ2-6, with D maybe TRBD1 (5 bases). This CDR3 is 16 amino acids long. Germline CDR1 reads SGDLS; CDR2 reads YYNGEE. V lost 0 bases and J 0 bases, leaving 7 bases between the germline ends. This CDR3 is CASSVEGVSGANVLTF. The CDR3 bases are TGTGCCAGCAGCGTAGAAGGGGTCTCTGGGGCCAACGTCCTGACTTTC. Supplemented by reference TRBV9 and TRBJ2-6, the full variable domain reads DSGVTQTPKHLITATGQRVTLRCSPRSGDLSVYWYQQSLDQGLQFLIQYYNGEERAKGNILERFSAQQFPDLHSELNLSSLELGDSALYFCASSVEGVSGANVLTFGAGSRLTVL.

V is TRBV14 and J is TRBJ2-1; no clear D. CDR1 is SGHDN, CDR2 FVKESK, per germline. The germline V and J ends were trimmed by 0 bases and 13 bases, with 10 bases remaining between them. CDR3 size: 12 residues. The CDR3 is CASSQDRALQFF. The CDR3 DNA is TGTGCCAGCAGCCAAGATAGGGCTCTTCAGTTCTTC.

The chain employs TRBV5-6 and TRBJ1-1; D unresolved. CDR1 SGHDT and CDR2 YYEEEE come from the germline V gene. The CDR3 runs to 14 residues. The V end lost 0 bases, the J end lost 7 bases, and 13 bases lay between the germline ends. The CDR3 here is CASSLAERADEAFF. In DNA form, the CDR3 reads TGTGCCAGCAGCTTGGCCGAGCGGGCAGATGAAGCTTTCTTT.

The V gene is TRBV6-2 or TRBV6-3, the J gene TRBJ1-1; D not certain. The V end lost 6 bases, the J end lost 0 bases, and 11 bases lay between the germline ends. The CDR3 extends over 14 amino acids. Germline CDR1 and CDR2: MNHEY and SVGEGT. CDR3 coding DNA: TGTGCCAGCAGCCCCCTTATGATGAACACTGAAGCTTTCTTT. Amino acid sequence: CASSPLMMNTEAFF.

The chain is built from TRBV21-1 and TRBJ1-5. TRBV21-1 is termed a pseudogene. The CDR3 length is 11 residues. The CDR3 sequence: CASSGRQVQHF. The DNA for the CDR3 is TGTGCCAGCAGCGGACGGCAGGTCCAGCATTTT.

This chain joins TRBV20-1 and TRBJ1-1; tentatively, D is TRBD1 (6 bases). This CDR3 spans 13 amino acids. The V and J ends lost 1 base and 4 bases respectively, with 10 bases between them. Germline V CDR1 and CDR2: DFQATT, SNEGSKA (reference sequence). The CDR3 spells CSARGTASTEAFF. The CDR3 region has the DNA TGCAGTGCTAGAGGGACAGCTTCCACTGAAGCTTTCTTT.

The rearrangement links TRBV12-3 or TRBV12-4 to TRBJ2-1; the D is unclear. This CDR3 is built from 15 residues. Trimming removed 3 bases at V and 0 bases at J, with 9 bases between. CDR3: CASSLGTSSYNEQFF. The CDR3 DNA reads TGTGCCAGCAGTTTGGGTACGAGCTCCTACAATGAGCAGTTCTTC.

This chain connects TRBV4-3 to TRBJ1-5, with D maybe TRBD1 (5 bases). The CDR3 loop spans 16 amino acids. V lost 0 bases and J lost 2, with 11 bases in between. Germline assignment: CDR1 LGHNA and CDR2 YSLEER. CDR3 in amino acids: CASSQELRDRNQPQHF. CDR3 nucleotide sequence: TGCGCCAGCAGCCAAGAGCTCAGGGACCGCAATCAGCCCCAGCATTTT.

The chain carries TRBV30 and TRBJ2-3; TRBD2 agrees at 10 bases. The junction had 9 bases not matched to a gene; V was cut back by 5 bases and J by 4 bases. Per the germline V gene, CDR1 is GTSNPN and CDR2 is SVGIG (reference sequence). This CDR3 spans 15 amino acids. This chain's CDR3 is CAWGPGLAEPDTQYF. CDR3 nucleotide sequence: TGTGCCTGGGGTCCCGGACTAGCGGAACCAGATACGCAGTATTTT. Based on the CDR3 plus reference TRBV30 and TRBJ2-3, the full variable domain is SQTIHQWPATLVQPVGSPLSLECTVEGTSNPNLYWYRQAAGRGLQLLFYSVGIGQISSEVPQNLSASRPQDRQFILSSKKLLLSDSGFYLCAWGPGLAEPDTQYFGPGTRLTVL.

The chain employs TRBV5-4 and TRBJ2-7; TRBD1 agrees at 9 bases. V shed 0 bases and J 5 bases; nucleotides not matched to a gene: 3. Germline V gene lookup returns CDR1 SGHNT and CDR2 YYREEE (reference sequence). The length of the CDR3 is 14 residues. The CDR3 DNA reads TGTGCCAGCAGCTTGGACAGGGGGCAAGACGAGCAGTACTTC. Its translation: CASSLDRGQDEQYF.

J is TRBJ2-7 and V is TRBV20-1; possible D gene TRBD1, 5 bases. The ends were cut back, 6 bases at V and 3 bases at J, with 15 bases in the middle. The CDR3 extends over 13 amino acids. The germline V gene encodes CDR1 DFQATT and CDR2 SNEGSKA (reference sequence). CDR3 bases: TGCAGTGCCCTGACAGAAAGGTTCTACGAGCAGTACTTC. Translating it yields CSALTERFYEQYF.

V usage is TRBV7-9 and J usage is TRBJ1-2, with D possibly matching TRBD1 (5 bases). V lost 11 bases and J lost 4, with 20 bases in between. The CDR3 length is 14 residues. Germline lookup yields CDR1 SEHNR and CDR2 FQNEAQ (reference sequence). The CDR3 DNA reads as TGTGCCCAGCCTACCGTGGGGGAGGTCTATGGCTACACCTTC. Amino acid sequence: CAQPTVGEVYGYTF. The complete variable domain, with remaining parts taken from reference TRBV7-9 and TRBJ1-2, reads DTGVSQNPRHKITKRGQNVTFRCDPISEHNRLYWYRQTLGQGPEFLTYFQNEAQLEKSRLLSDRFSAERPKGSFSTLEIQRTEQGDSAMYLCAQPTVGEVYGYTFGSGTRLTVV.

The rearrangement links TRBV27 to TRBJ2-4; perhaps TRBD1 as D (6 bases). The CDR3 sequence is 13 residues long. Germline assignment: CDR1 MNHEY and CDR2 SMNVEV (reference sequence). Trimming removed 8 bases at V and 16 bases at J, with 24 bases between. CDR3: CASCYVQGRLCYF. DNA for the CDR3: TGTGCCAGCTGTTACGTTCAGGGGAGATTATGCTACTTC.

The rearrangement links TRBV12-3 or TRBV12-4 to TRBJ2-6; D gene ambiguous. Trimming stripped 3 bases from V and 0 bases from J, with 3 bases between. CDR3 length: 14 residues. CDR3 coding DNA: TGTGCCAGCAGTTTCATCTCTGGGGCCAACGTCCTGACTTTC. It codes for CASSFISGANVLTF.

This clonotype was seen a handful of times. The V gene is TRBV28, the J gene TRBJ2-1; D is possibly TRBD1 or TRBD2 (5 bases each). The V gene's germline CDR1 is MDHEN and CDR2 SYDVKM. The CDR3 contains 17 residues. V lost 3 bases and J lost 5, with 20 bases in between. CDR3 sequence reads: CASSFIWGMRGDNEQFF. The DNA of the CDR3 is TGTGCCAGCAGTTTCATTTGGGGGATGCGAGGGGACAATGAGCAGTTCTTC.

The J gene is TRBJ2-1, the V gene TRBV4-1; D is possibly TRBD2 (6 bases). Germline V gene sequence: CDR1 MGHRA, CDR2 YSYEKL. The germline V and J ends were trimmed by 1 base and 6 bases, with 13 bases remaining between them. The CDR3 consists of 15 residues. The CDR3 loop is CASSQGVAASNEQFF. DNA for the CDR3: TGCGCCAGCAGCCAAGGGGTAGCGGCTTCCAATGAGCAGTTCTTC.

The V call is TRBV5-6, the J call TRBJ2-5; D call uncertain. The V gene lost 2 bases and the J gene lost 0 bases, with 11 bases spanning the gap. Germline V gene lookup returns CDR1 SGHDT and CDR2 YYEEEE. The CDR3 totals 15 residues. CDR3 loop: CASSFDSGDQETQYF. The CDR3 nucleotides are TGTGCCAGCAGCTTCGATTCTGGGGACCAAGAGACCCAGTACTTC.

The chain uses TRBV11-2 and TRBJ2-1; no clear D. V was shortened by 4 bases and J by 8 bases, with 15 bases between the two germline ends. CDR1 is SGHAT and CDR2 is FQNNGV in the germline V gene. CDR3 length: 14 residues. DNA of the CDR3: TGTGCCAGCAGCTATATTGGGCTGACGCATGAGCAGTTCTTC. Translating it yields CASSYIGLTHEQFF.

CDR3 protein: CASSAPWGSGGTDTQYF. The CDR3 bases are TGTGCCAGCAGCGCGCCTTGGGGTAGCGGCGGCACAGATACGCAGTATTTT. This chain joins TRBV9 and TRBJ2-3; D is perhaps TRBD2 (6 bases). The germline V and J ends were trimmed by 3 bases and 1 base, with 18 bases remaining between them. Germline-derived CDR1 and CDR2 are SGDLS and YYNGEE. The CDR3 sequence is 17 residues long.

This sequence joins TRBV25-1 and TRBJ1-1; D perhaps matches TRBD1 (5 bases). From germline, CDR1 is MGHDK and CDR2 SYGVNS. V was trimmed by 8 bases and J by 1 base, leaving 5 bases between them. The CDR3 consists of 11 residues. The CDR3 loop reads CASGQNTEAFF. The CDR3 nucleotides read TGTGCCAGCGGACAGAACACTGAAGCTTTCTTT.